This T cell receptor beta chain was sequenced during a study of blood T cell repertoires in COVID-19. The table came from immunoSEQ multiplex PCR; TCRdb's copy has only in-frame clones and leaves some out. The sample has 250,000 to 350,000 clones, roughly 89% seen once. The CDR3 is 14 amino acids. With 3 bases clipped from V and 5 bases from J, the junction kept 6 bases outside the gene matches. CDR1 and CDR2 (germline): GTSNPN, SVGIG (reference sequence). The TCR comes from a woman aged 40 to 50 who had recovered from COVID-19. Input material: peripheral blood. This rearrangement joins TRBV30 to TRBJ2-2, with 7 nucleotides matching TRBD2. The DNA of the CDR3 is TGTGCCTGGAGAAGGGCGGGAGCGACCGGGGAGCTGTTTTTT. Translated: CAWRRAGATGELFF.